These T cell receptor beta chains were read from a single sample in a study of blood T cell repertoires in COVID-19. Clones were sequenced by immunoSEQ multiplex PCR, and TCRdb holds only the in-frame ones, with some missing. The repertoire holds 15,000 to 20,000 clones, approximately 91% seen once, with more than 9.5% in the top ten. Sequenced material: peripheral blood. These receptors all come from a human donor in a cohort sampled during active COVID-19. Both conserved end residues are part of each CDR3. The order of the fields is V gene, D gene, J gene, CDR3 length, CDR3 DNA, CDR3 protein. A D gene is named only where the DNA matches it firmly.

V: TRBV5-4; D: -; J: TRBJ2-2; length: 14; DNA: TGTGCCAGCAGCTTTGGCAGGGCGGCCGGGGAGCTGTTTTTT; CDR3: CASSFGRAAGELFF
V: TRBV18; D: -; J: TRBJ1-5; length: 13; DNA: TGTGCCAGCTCTGGGGAGGGGAATCAGCCCCAGCATTTT; CDR3: CASSGEGNQPQHF
V: TRBV2; D: TRBD1; J: TRBJ2-7; length: 15; DNA: TGTGCCAGCAGTGAAGGGGGACAGGGGACCTACGAGCAGTACTTC; CDR3: CASSEGGQGTYEQYF
V: TRBV4-1; D: -; J: TRBJ2-7; length: 14; DNA: TGCGCCAGCAGCCAAGGTCTACTAGGAGTCGAGCAGTACTTC; CDR3: CASSQGLLGVEQYF
V: TRBV9; D: TRBD1; J: TRBJ2-3; length: 17; DNA: TGTGCCAGCAGCGCCCGGACAGGGGAGGCGGCAGATGGTACGCAGTATTTT; CDR3: CASSARTGEAADGTQYF
V: TRBV19; D: -; J: TRBJ1-2; length: 13; DNA: TGTGCCAGTAGTCTCGGGGGGGCGTGGGGCTACACCTTC; CDR3: CASSLGGAWGYTF
V: TRBV11-2; D: -; J: TRBJ2-6; length: 15; DNA: TGTGCCAGCAGCCCGAGGTTCGACGGGGCCAACGTCCTGACTTTC; CDR3: CASSPRFDGANVLTF
V: TRBV6-1; D: -; J: TRBJ1-3; length: 17; DNA: TGTGCCAGCAGTGAAGCGCTTAGGAGACTCACTGGAAACACCATATATTTT; CDR3: CASSEALRRLTGNTIYF
V: TRBV2; D: -; J: TRBJ1-1; length: 13; DNA: TGTGCCAGCAGTGAATTTGTGTCGACTTTCGCTTTCTTT; CDR3: CASSEFVSTFAFF
V: TRBV2; D: TRBD2; J: TRBJ2-3; length: 14; DNA: TGTGCCAGCAGCCGGACTAGCGGGAAGGATACGCAGTATTTT; CDR3: CASSRTSGKDTQYF
V: TRBV6-5; D: -; J: TRBJ1-1; length: 15; DNA: TGTGCCTCCACCGTCGGACAGATTGGGGACACTGAAGCTTTCTTT; CDR3: CASTVGQIGDTEAFF
V: TRBV29-1; D: -; J: TRBJ2-2; length: 14; DNA: TGCAGCGTTATCGACAGGGACTACACCGGGGAGCTGTTTTTT; CDR3: CSVIDRDYTGELFF
V: TRBV6-5; D: -; J: TRBJ1-2; length: 14; DNA: TGTGCCAGCAGCGTATCGGGAAGTAACTATGGCTACACCTTC; CDR3: CASSVSGSNYGYTF
V: TRBV6-4; D: TRBD1; J: TRBJ1-2; length: 17; DNA: TGTGCCAGCAGTGACTCTAACAGGGGCCCTTTCAACTATGGCTACACCTTC; CDR3: CASSDSNRGPFNYGYTF
V: TRBV4-1; D: TRBD1; J: TRBJ2-3; length: 16; DNA: TGCGCCAGCAGCCGAGAGGGACAGGGCTACATAGATACGCAGTATTTT; CDR3: CASSREGQGYIDTQYF
V: TRBV12-5; D: TRBD1; J: TRBJ2-7; length: 14; DNA: TGTGCTAGTGGTTACTGGGACAGGCTCTACGAGCAGTACTTC; CDR3: CASGYWDRLYEQYF
V: TRBV5-1; D: -; J: TRBJ1-2; length: 14; DNA: TGCGCCAGCAGCTTGGCAGGGACAATAAATGGCTACACCTTC; CDR3: CASSLAGTINGYTF